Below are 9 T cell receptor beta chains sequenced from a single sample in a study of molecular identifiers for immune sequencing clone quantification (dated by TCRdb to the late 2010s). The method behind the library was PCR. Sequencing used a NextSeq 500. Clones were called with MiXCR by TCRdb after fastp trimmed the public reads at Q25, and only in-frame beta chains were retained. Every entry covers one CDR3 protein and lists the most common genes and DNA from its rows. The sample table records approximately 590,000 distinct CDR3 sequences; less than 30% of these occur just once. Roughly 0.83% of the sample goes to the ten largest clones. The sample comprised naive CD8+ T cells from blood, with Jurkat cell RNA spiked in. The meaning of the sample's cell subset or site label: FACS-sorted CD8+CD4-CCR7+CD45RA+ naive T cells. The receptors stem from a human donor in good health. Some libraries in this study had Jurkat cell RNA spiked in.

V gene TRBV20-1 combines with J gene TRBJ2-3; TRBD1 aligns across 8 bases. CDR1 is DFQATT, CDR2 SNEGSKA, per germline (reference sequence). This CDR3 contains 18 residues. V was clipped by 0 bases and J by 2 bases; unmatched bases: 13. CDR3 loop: CSARDYTVGQGITDTQYF. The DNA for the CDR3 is TGCAGTGCTAGAGATTACACTGTAGGACAGGGAATCACAGATACGCAGTATTTT.

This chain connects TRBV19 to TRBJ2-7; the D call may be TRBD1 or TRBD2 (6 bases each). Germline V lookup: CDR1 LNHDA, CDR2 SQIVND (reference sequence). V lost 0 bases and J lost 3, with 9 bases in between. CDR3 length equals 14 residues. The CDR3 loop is CASSIDEGGYEQYF. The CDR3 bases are TGTGCCAGTAGTATAGATGAGGGGGGCTACGAGCAGTACTTC.

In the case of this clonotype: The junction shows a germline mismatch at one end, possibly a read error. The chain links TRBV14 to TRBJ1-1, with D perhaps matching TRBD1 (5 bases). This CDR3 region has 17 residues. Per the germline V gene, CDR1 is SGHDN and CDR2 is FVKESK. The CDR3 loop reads CASGQGAGSLTNTEAFF. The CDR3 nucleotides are TGTGCCAGCGGCCAAGGGGCAGGGTCTTTGACAAACACTGAAGCTTTCTTT.

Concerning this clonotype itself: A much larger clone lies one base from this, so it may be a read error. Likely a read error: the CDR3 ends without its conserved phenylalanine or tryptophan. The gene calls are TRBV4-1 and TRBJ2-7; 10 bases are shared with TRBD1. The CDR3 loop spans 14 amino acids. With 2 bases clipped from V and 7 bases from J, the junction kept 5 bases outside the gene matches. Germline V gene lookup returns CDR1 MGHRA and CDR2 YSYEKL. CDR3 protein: CASSQRQGAGEQYL. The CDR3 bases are TGCGCCAGCAGCCAAAGACAGGGGGCAGGGGAGCAGTACCTC.

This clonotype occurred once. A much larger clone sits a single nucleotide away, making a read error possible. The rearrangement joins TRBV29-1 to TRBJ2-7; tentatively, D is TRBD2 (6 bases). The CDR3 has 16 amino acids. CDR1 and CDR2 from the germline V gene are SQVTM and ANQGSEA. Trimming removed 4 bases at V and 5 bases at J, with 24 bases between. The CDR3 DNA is TGCAGCGTTGGAGACGGGGGTACCGACTTCGTCGACGAGCAGTACTTC. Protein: CSVGDGGTDFVDEQYF.

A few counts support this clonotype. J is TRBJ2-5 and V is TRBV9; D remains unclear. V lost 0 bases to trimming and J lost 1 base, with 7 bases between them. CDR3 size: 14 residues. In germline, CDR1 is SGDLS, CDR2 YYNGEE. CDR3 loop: CASSVGVAQETQYF. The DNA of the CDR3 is TGTGCCAGCAGCGTAGGCGTGGCCCAAGAGACCCAGTACTTC.

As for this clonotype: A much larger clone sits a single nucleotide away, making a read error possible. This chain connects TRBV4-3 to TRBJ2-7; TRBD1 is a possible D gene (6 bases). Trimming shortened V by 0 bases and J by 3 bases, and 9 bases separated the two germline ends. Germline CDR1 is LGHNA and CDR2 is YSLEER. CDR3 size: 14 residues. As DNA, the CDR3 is TGCGCCAGCAGCCAAGATCAAGGGGGCTACGAGCAGTACTTC. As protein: CASSQDQGGYEQYF.

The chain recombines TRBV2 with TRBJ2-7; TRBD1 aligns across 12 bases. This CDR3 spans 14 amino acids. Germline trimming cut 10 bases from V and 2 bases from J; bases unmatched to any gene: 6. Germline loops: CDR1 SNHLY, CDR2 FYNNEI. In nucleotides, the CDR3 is TGTGCCATCCGGGACAGGGGGCGCCCCTACGAGCAGTACTTC. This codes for CAIRDRGRPYEQYF.

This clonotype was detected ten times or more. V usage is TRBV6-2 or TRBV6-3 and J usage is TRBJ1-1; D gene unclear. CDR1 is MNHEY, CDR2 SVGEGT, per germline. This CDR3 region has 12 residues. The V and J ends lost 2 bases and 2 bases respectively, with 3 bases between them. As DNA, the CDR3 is TGTGCCAGCAGTTACCCCAACACTGAAGCTTTCTTT. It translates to CASSYPNTEAFF.